The clone carrying this T cell receptor beta chain has only one observation. The data were obtained in a study of T cell responses to AZD1222 COVID-19 vaccine. The assay was immunoSEQ multiplex PCR, and TCRdb's table has in-frame clones only and misses some. Here the sample spans around 150,000 clones, 92% being singletons. The TCR originated in an adult who received the AZD1222 COVID-19 vaccine. The material sequenced was peripheral blood, taken 28 days after the second AZD1222 dose.

Here the CDR3 DNA reads TGTGCCAGCGGGGGCGGGGCCACCTACAATGAGCAGTTCTTC. Translated: CASGGGATYNEQFF. The chain joins TRBV28 to TRBJ2-1; D might be TRBD1 or TRBD2, each matching 6 bases. V lost 8 bases and J 2 bases, leaving 13 bases between the germline ends. The CDR3 sequence is 14 residues long. Germline values: CDR1 MDHEN, CDR2 SYDVKM.